This T cell receptor (beta chain) was documented in a study of identical twins. Study-wide findings and caveats: Among out-of-frame alpha sequences shared by twins, low generation probability occurred in excess.

Germline lookup yields CDR1 SGHTA and CDR2 FQGNSA. Trimming removed 0 bases at V and 7 bases at J, with 12 bases between. This CDR3 contains 14 residues. This clonotype came up many times. Its antigen remains unidentified. TCRdb recomputed calls from the 5' RACE reads with MiXCR, one row per CDR3 protein. The sample shows around 250,000 distinct CDR3 sequences, over 5.5% of them seen only once. The same specimen was also included in a second study, on T cells expressing NK-cell markers. That publication notes: Four donors likewise had their CD3+CD56-NKG2C+ fraction led by these clonotypes.

Sequencing was carried out using CD8+ T cells sorted from blood. The chain has TRBV7-2 and TRBJ1-1; D is uncertain. This clonotype was obtained from a woman aged 18 to 35 in good health. The CDR3 DNA is TGTGCCAGCAGCTTAGCGCGGCCGAGGATTGAAGCTTTCTTT. It yields the protein CASSLARPRIEAFF.